The rows below give T cell receptor beta chains drawn from one sample of a study of shared clonotypes between healthy human individuals. TCRdb's table, derived via immunoSEQ multiplex PCR, lists solely in-frame clones and lacks some. Among 2 million to 2.5 million clones listed, approximately 94% were seen once. Material for sequencing was naive CD8+ T cells from PBMCs. These receptors originate from a man younger than 35 in good health. Some clones in this sample may be carry-over from other donors' samples. Both conserved end residues are trimmed from each CDR3. Each record gives: V gene, J gene, CDR3 protein.

v_gene: TRBV27
j_gene: TRBJ2-7
CDR3aa: ASSLGDGTYEQY

v_gene: TRBV7-9
j_gene: TRBJ1-3
CDR3aa: ASSSPQGQPGAGNTIY

v_gene: TRBV7-9
j_gene: TRBJ2-1
CDR3aa: ASSSTLKTSGLHNEQF

v_gene: TRBV27
j_gene: TRBJ1-2
CDR3aa: ASSFVGTGTIGYT

v_gene: TRBV4-1
j_gene: TRBJ2-1
CDR3aa: ASSQRGGYNEQF

v_gene: TRBV9
j_gene: TRBJ2-1
CDR3aa: ASSVGGLAEGPYNEQF

v_gene: TRBV27
j_gene: TRBJ1-2
CDR3aa: ASSWRQGVNYGYT

v_gene: TRBV5-8
j_gene: TRBJ1-1
CDR3aa: ASSLDTMNTEAF

v_gene: TRBV7-9
j_gene: TRBJ2-3
CDR3aa: ASSSYRDTQY

v_gene: TRBV4-1
j_gene: TRBJ2-7
CDR3aa: ASSLAGTYEQY

v_gene: TRBV5-6
j_gene: TRBJ2-5
CDR3aa: ASSLAALVVRETQY